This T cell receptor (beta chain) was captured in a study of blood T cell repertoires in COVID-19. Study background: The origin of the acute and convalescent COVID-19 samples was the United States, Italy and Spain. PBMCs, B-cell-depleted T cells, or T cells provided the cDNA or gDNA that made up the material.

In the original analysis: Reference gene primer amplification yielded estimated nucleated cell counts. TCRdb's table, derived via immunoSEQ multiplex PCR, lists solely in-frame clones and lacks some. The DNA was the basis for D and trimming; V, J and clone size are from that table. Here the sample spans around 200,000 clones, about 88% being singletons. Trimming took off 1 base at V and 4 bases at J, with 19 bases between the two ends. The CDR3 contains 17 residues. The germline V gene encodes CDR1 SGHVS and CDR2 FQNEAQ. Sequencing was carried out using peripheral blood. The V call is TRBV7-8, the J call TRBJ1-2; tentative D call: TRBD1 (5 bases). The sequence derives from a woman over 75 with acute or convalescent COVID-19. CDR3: CASSLVRGPLLSYGYTF. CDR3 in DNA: TGTGCCAGCAGCTTAGTAAGGGGTCCCCTTCTTTCCTATGGCTACACCTTC.